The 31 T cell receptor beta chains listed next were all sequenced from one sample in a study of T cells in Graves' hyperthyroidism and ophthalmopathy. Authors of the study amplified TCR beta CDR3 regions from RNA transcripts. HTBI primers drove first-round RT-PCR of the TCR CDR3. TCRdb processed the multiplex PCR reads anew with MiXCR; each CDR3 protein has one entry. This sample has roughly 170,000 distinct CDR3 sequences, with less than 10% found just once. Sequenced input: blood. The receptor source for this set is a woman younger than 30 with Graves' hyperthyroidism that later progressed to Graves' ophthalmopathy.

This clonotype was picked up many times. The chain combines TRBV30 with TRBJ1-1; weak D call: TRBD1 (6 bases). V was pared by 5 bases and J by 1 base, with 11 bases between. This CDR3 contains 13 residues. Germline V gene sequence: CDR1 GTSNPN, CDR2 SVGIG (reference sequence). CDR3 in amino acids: CAWGPGQNTEAFF. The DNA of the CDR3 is TGTGCCTGGGGGCCGGGACAGAACACTGAAGCTTTCTTT.

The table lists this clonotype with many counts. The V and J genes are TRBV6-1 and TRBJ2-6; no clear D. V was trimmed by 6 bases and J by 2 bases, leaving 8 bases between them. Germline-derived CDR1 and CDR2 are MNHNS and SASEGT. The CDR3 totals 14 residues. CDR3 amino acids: CASSPAPGANVLTF. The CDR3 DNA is TGTGCCAGCAGCCCGGCTCCTGGGGCCAACGTCCTGACTTTC.

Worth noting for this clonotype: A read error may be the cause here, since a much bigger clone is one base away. CDR3 DNA sequence: TGTGCCAGCAGTTTATGGACTAGCAGGGCCGGGGAGCTGTTTTTT. Translation gives CASSLWTSRAGELFF. The gene calls are TRBV12-3 or TRBV12-4 and TRBJ2-2; the match to TRBD2 covers 8 bases. V trimming: 2 bases; J trimming: 6 bases; junction bases outside the gene matches: 5. This CDR3 has 15 residues.

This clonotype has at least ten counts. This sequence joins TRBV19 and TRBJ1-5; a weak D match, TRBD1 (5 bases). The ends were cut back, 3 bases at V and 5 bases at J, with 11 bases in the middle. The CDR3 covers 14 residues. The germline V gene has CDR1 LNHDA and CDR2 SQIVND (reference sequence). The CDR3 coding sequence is TGTGCCAGTAGTATCCGGGGGATCCATCAGCCCCAGCATTTT. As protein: CASSIRGIHQPQHF.

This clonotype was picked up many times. CDR3 protein: CSVTTLRGQETQYF. The CDR3 region has the DNA TGCAGTGTTACGACTTTGCGGGGACAAGAGACCCAGTACTTC. This chain links TRBV20-1 with TRBJ2-5, with a possible D match to TRBD2 (6 bases). From germline, CDR1 is DFQATT and CDR2 SNEGSKA (reference sequence). The CDR3 length is 14 residues. Trimming removed 7 bases at V and 2 bases at J, with 17 bases between.

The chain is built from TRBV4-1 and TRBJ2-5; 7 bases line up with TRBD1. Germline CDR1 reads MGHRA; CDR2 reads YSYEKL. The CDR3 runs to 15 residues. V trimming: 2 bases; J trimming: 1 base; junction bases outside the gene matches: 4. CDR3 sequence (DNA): TGCGCCAGCAGCCAACCGGGACAGACCCAAGAGACCCAGTACTTC. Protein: CASSQPGQTQETQYF.

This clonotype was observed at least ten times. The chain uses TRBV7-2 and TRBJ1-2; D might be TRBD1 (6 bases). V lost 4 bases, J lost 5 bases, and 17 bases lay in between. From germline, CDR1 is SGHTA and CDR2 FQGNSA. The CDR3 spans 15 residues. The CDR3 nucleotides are TGTGCCAGCAGCTCACCCGGGGGGGCGGCTTATGGCTACACCTTC. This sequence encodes CASSSPGGAAYGYTF. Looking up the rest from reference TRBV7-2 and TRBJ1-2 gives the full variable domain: GAGVSQSPSNKVTEKGKDVELRCDPISGHTALYWYRQSLGQGLEFLIYFQGNSAPDKSGLPSDRFSAERTGGSVSTLTIQRTQQEDSAVYLCASSSPGGAAYGYTFGSGTRLTVV.

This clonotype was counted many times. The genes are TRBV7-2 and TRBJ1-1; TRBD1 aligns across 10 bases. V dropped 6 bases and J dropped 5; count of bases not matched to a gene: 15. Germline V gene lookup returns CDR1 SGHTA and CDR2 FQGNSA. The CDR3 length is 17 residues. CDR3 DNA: TGTGCCAGCAGTCCAGGACAGGGGGTGATGAGAGGGACTGAAGCTTTCTTT. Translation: CASSPGQGVMRGTEAFF. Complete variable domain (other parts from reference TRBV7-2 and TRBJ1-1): GAGVSQSPSNKVTEKGKDVELRCDPISGHTALYWYRQSLGQGLEFLIYFQGNSAPDKSGLPSDRFSAERTGGSVSTLTIQRTQQEDSAVYLCASSPGQGVMRGTEAFFGQGTRLTVV.

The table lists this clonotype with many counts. CDR3 bases: TGTGCCAGCAGCGGCGGGGCGGGAGGAGGGTATGAGCAGTTCTTC. Translation: CASSGGAGGGYEQFF. The J gene is TRBJ2-1, the V gene TRBV28; 8 bases fit TRBD2. The CDR3 is made up of 15 amino acids. V was pared by 6 bases and J by 8 bases, with 12 bases of the junction left unmatched. Germline CDR1 reads MDHEN; CDR2 reads SYDVKM. Filled out from reference TRBV28 and TRBJ2-1, the complete variable domain reads DVKVTQSSRYLVKRTGEKVFLECVQDMDHENMFWYRQDPGLGLRLIYFSYDVKMKEKGDIPEGYSVSREKKERFSLILESASTNQTSMYLCASSGGAGGGYEQFFGPGTRLTVL.

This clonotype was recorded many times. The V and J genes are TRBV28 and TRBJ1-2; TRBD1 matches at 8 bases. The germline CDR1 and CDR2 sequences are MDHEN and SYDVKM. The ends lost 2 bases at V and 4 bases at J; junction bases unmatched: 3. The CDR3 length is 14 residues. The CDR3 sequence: CASSLGGQGYGYTF. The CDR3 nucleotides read TGTGCCAGCAGTTTAGGTGGACAGGGCTATGGCTACACCTTC.

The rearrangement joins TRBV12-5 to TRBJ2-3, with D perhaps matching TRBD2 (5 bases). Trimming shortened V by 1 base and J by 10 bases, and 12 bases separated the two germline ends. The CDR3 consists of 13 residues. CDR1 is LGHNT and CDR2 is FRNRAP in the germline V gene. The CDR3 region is CASGLEERDPQYF. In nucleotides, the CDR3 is TGTGCTAGTGGTTTGGAGGAACGGGATCCGCAGTATTTT.

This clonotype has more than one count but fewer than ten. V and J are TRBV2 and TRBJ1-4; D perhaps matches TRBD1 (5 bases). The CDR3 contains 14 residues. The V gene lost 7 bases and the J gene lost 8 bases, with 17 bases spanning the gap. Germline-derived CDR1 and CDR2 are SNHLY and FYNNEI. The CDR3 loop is CASKTGIGREKLFF. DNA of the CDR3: TGTGCCAGCAAAACAGGAATAGGTCGGGAAAAACTGTTTTTT.

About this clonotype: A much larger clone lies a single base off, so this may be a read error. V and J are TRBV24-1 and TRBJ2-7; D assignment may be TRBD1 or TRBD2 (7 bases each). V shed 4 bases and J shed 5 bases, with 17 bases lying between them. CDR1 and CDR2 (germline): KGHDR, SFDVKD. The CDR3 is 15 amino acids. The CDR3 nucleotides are TGTGCCACCAGTGAAGCGGGACAGAGGTTCCACGAGCAGTACTTC. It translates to CATSEAGQRFHEQYF.

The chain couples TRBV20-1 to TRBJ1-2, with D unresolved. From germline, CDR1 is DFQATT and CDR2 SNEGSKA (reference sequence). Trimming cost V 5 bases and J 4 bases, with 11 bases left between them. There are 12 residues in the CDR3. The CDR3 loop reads CSAPGESYGYTF. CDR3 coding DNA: TGCAGTGCTCCCGGGGAGAGCTATGGCTACACCTTC.

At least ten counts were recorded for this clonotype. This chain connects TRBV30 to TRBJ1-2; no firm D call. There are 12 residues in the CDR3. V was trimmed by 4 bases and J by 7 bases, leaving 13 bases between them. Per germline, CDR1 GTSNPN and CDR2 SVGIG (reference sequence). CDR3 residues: CAWTVGFGGYTF. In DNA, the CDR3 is TGTGCCTGGACAGTAGGGTTCGGTGGCTACACCTTC.

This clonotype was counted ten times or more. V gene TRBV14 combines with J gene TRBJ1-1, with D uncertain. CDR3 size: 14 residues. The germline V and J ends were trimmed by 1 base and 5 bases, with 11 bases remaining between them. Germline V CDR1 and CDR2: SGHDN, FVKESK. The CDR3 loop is CASSQVGSWTEAFF. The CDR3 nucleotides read TGTGCCAGCAGCCAAGTCGGATCGTGGACTGAAGCTTTCTTT. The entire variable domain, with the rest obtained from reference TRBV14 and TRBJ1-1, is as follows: EAGVTQFPSHSVIEKGQTVTLRCDPISGHDNLYWYRRVMGKEIKFLLHFVKESKQDESGMPNNRFLAERTGGTYSTLKVQPAELEDSGVYFCASSQVGSWTEAFFGQGTRLTVV.

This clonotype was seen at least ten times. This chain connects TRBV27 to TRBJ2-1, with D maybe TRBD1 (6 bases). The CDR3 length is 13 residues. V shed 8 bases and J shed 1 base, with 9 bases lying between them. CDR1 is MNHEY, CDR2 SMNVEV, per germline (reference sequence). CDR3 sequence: CASSRGSYNEQFF. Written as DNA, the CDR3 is TGTGCCAGCTCGAGGGGGTCCTACAATGAGCAGTTCTTC.

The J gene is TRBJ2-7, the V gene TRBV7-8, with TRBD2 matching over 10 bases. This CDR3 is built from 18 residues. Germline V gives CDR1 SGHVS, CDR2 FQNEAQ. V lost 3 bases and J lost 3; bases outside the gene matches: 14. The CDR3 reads CASSLELGLASPYYEQYF. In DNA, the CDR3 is TGTGCCAGCAGCTTGGAGTTGGGACTAGCGTCCCCCTACTACGAGCAGTACTTC.

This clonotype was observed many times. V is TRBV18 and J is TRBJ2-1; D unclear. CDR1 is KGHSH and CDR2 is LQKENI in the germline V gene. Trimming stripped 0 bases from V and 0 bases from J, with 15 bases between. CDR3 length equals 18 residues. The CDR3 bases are TGTGCCAGCTCACCACCGTCTGTGAGACCCCGCTCCTACAATGAGCAGTTCTTC. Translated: CASSPPSVRPRSYNEQFF.

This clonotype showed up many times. The CDR3 DNA follows: TGTGCCAGCAGCTTAGGTCTCGAGTGGAGGACTGAAGCTTTCTTT. This gives the protein CASSLGLEWRTEAFF. This chain links TRBV7-9 with TRBJ1-1; D gene uncertain. There are 15 residues in the CDR3. The ends were cut back, 1 base at V and 5 bases at J, with 14 bases in the middle. Germline V gene lookup returns CDR1 SEHNR and CDR2 FQNEAQ (reference sequence).

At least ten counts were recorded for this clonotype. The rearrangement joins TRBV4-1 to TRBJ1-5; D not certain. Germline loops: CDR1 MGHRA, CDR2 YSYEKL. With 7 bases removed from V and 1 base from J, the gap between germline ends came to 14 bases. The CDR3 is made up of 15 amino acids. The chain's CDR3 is CASKAGVTSNQPQHF. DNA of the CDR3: TGCGCCAGCAAGGCCGGAGTTACGAGCAATCAGCCCCAGCATTTT.

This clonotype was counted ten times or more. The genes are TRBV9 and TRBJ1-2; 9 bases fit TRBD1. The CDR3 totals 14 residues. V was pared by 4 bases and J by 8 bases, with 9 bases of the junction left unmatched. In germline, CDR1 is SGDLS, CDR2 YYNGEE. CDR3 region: CASSSVGTGRGYTF. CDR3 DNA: TGTGCCAGCAGCTCAGTGGGGACAGGGAGAGGCTACACCTTC.

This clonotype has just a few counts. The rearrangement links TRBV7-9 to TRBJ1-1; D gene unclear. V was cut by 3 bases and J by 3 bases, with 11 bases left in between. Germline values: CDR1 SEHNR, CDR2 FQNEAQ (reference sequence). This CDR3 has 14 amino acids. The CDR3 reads CASSLSGLDTEAFF. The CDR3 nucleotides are TGTGCCAGCAGCTTGTCAGGACTCGACACTGAAGCTTTCTTT.

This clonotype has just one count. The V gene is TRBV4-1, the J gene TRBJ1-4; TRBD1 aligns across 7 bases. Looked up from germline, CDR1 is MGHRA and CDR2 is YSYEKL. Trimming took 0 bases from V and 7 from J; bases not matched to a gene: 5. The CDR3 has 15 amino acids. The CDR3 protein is CASSQESQGGEKLFF. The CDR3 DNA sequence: TGCGCCAGCAGCCAAGAGAGCCAGGGGGGTGAAAAACTGTTTTTT.

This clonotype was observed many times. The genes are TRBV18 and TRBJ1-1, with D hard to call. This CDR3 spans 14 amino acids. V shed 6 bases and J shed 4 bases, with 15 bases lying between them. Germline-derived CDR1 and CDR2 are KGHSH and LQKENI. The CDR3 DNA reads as TGTGCCAGCTCCTTCGGACCGCCGCCCACTGAAGCTTTCTTT. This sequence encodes CASSFGPPPTEAFF. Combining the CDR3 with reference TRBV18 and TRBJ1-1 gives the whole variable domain NAGVMQNPRHLVRRRGQEARLRCSPMKGHSHVYWYRQLPEEGLKFMVYLQKENIIDESGMPKERFSAEFPKEGPSILRIQQVVRGDSAAYFCASSFGPPPTEAFFGQGTRLTVV.

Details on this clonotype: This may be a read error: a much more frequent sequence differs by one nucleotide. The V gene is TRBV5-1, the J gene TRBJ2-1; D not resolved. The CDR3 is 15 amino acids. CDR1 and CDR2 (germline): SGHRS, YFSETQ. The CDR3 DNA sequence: TGCGCCAGCAGCCAAATGGCGGCTGGCTACAATGAGCAGCTCTTC. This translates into CASSQMAAGYNEQLF. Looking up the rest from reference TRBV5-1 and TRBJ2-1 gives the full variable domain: KAGVTQTPRYLIKTRGQQVTLSCSPISGHRSVSWYQQTPGQGLQFLFEYFSETQRNKGNFPGRFSGRQFSNSRSEMNVSTLELGDSALYLCASSQMAAGYNEQLFGPGTRLTVL.

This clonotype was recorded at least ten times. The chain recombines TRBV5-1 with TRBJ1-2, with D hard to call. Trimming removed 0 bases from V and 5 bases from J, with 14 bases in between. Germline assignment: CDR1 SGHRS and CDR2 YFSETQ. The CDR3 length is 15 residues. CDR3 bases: TGCGCCAGCAGCTTGGGGGCTCGCAGAGTGTATGGCTACACCTTC. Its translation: CASSLGARRVYGYTF.

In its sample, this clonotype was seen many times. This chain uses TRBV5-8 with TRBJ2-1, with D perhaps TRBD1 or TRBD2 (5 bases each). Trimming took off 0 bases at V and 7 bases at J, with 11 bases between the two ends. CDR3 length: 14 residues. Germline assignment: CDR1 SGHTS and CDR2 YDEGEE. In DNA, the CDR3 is TGTGCCAGCAGCTTGGGTCCAGGGACGAATGAGCAGTTCTTC. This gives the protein CASSLGPGTNEQFF.

This CDR3 reads CASSIYRGQGHETQYF. CDR3 coding DNA: TGTGCCAGCAGCATCTACCGAGGACAGGGTCATGAGACCCAGTACTTC. The V and J genes are TRBV5-6 and TRBJ2-5; 8 bases agree with TRBD1. The CDR3 has 16 amino acids. Germline CDR1 and CDR2: SGHDT and YYEEEE. J lost 5 bases, V lost 4 bases, and 13 bases had no gene match.

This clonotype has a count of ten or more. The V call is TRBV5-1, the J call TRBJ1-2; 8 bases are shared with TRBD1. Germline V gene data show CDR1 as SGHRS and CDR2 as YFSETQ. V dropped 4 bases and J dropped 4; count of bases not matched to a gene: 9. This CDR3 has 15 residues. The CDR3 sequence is CASSPRTGSLYGYTF. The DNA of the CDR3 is TGCGCCAGCAGCCCGAGGACAGGGAGCCTCTATGGCTACACCTTC.

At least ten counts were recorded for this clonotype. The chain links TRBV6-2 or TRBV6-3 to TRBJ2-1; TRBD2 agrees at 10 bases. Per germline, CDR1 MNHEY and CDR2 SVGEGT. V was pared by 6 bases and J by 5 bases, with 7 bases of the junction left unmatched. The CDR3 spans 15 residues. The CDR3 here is CASRGLAGDDNEQFF. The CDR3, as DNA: TGTGCCAGCAGGGGTCTAGCGGGAGACGACAATGAGCAGTTCTTC.